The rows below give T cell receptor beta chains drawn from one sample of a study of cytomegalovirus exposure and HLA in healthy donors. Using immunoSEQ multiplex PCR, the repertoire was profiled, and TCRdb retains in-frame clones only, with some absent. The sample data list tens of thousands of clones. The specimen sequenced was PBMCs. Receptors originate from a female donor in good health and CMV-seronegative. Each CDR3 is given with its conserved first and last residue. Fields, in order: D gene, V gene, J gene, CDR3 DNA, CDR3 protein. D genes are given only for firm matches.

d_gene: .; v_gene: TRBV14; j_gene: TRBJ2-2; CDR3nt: TGTGCCAGCAGCCAAATATTTCCCTCCGGGATCGGGGAGCTGTTTTTT; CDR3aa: CASSQIFPSGIGELFF
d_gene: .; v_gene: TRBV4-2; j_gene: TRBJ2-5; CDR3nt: TGTGCCAGCAGCCAAGGGTTCCGGATAGCCCAAGAGACCCAGTACTTC; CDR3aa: CASSQGFRIAQETQYF
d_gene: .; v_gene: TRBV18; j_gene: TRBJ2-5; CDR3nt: TGTGCCAGCTCACCCTTGGAGACCCAGTACTTC; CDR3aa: CASSPLETQYF
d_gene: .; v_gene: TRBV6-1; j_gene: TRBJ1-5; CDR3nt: TGTGCCAGCAGGTACGGGACAAGCAATCAGCCCCAGCATTTT; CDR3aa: CASRYGTSNQPQHF
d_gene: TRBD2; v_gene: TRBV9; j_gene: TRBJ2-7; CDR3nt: TGTGCCAGCAGCGCGGGGGGACCGATTTCCTACGAGCAGTACTTC; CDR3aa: CASSAGGPISYEQYF
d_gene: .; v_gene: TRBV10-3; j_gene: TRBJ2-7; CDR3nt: TGTGCCATCAGTCGCGACACAAGCTACGAGCAGTACTTC; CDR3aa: CAISRDTSYEQYF
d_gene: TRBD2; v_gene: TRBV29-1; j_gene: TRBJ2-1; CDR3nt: TGCAGCGGCTACTCGCGGGGGGGCCAGATCTACAATGAGCAGTTCTTC; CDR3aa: CSGYSRGGQIYNEQFF
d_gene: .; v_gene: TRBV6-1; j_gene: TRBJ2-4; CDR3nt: TGTGCCATTGCCAGGGGTTCCGACCACCACTTC; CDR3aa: CAIARGSDHHF
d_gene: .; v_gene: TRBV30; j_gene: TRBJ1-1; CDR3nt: TGTGCCTGGAGCATAAGTACGGGGTTGACTGAAGCTTTCTTT; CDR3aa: CAWSISTGLTEAFF
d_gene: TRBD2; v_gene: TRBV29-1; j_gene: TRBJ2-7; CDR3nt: TGCAGCGTTGGGGGACTAGCCCAACCCGAGCAGTACTTC; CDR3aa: CSVGGLAQPEQYF
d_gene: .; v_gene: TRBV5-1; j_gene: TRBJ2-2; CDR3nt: TGCGCCAGCAGCTTGCAACTAGCGAACACCGGGGAGCTGTTTTTT; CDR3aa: CASSLQLANTGELFF
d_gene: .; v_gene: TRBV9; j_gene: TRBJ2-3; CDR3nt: TGTGCCAGCAGCGTAGAAGGGCTAGCAGTTAGCACAGATACGCAGTATTTT; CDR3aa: CASSVEGLAVSTDTQYF
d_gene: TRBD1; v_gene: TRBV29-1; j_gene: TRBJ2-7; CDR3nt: TGCAGCGTTGAAGATGCCGGGGACAGGTGCTTCTTC; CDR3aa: CSVEDAGDRCFF
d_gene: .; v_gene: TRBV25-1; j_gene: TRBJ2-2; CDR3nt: TGTGCCAGCAGTGAATGGCACAAGAACACCGGGGAGCTGTTTTTT; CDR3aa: CASSEWHKNTGELFF
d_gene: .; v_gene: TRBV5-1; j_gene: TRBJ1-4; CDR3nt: TGCGCCAGCAGTATGGGGCCATCAGGGTTTGAAAAACTGTTTTTT; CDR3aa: CASSMGPSGFEKLFF
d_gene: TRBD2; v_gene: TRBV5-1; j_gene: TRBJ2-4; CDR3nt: TGCGCCAGCAGCTTGGCCCTAGCGGGAAGCCAGTACTTC; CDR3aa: CASSLALAGSQYF
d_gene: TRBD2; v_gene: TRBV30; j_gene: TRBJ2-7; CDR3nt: TGTGCCTGGATGCGCGGGGGGGCGGGAGAGCAGTACTTC; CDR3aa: CAWMRGGAGEQYF
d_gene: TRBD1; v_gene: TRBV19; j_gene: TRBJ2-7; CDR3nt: TGTGCCAGTAGTCCAAGGACAGGGGCTGTGGAGCAGTACTTC; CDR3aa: CASSPRTGAVEQYF
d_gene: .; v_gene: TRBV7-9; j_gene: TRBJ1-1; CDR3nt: TGTGCCAGCAGCTTAACAGGCAAGATGAACACTGAAGCTTTCTTT; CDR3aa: CASSLTGKMNTEAFF
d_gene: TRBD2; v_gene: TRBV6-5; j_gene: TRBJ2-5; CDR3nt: TGTGCCAGCAGACTTTCGGGGGGTTGGGAGACCCAGTACTTC; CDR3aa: CASRLSGGWETQYF
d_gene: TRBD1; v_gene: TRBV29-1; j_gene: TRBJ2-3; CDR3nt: TGCAGCGTTGGGACAGGGGCAGATACGCAGTATTTT; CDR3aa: CSVGTGADTQYF
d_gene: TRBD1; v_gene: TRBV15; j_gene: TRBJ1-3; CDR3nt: TGTGCCACCAGCAGAGGTGGACAGGGACGAAACACCATATATTTT; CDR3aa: CATSRGGQGRNTIYF
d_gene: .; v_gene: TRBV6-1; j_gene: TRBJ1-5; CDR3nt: TGTGCCAGCAGTGAAGGTCCTCCTCCGGCCCGGGAACACCGACGGAATCAGCCCCAGCATTTT; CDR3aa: CASSEGPPPAREHRRNQPQHF
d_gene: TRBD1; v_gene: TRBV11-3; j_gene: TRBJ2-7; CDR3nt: TGTGCCAGCAGCAAAGGACAGGGCTACGAGCAGTACTTC; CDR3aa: CASSKGQGYEQYF
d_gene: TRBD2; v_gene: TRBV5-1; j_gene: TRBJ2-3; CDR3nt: TGCGCCAGCAGCTTGGAACTAGCGGGCAGCACAGATACGCAGTATTTT; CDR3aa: CASSLELAGSTDTQYF
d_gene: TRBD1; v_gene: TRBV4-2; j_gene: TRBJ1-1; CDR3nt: TGTGCCAGCAGCCGTGTGGCAACAGGGGCCACTGAAGCTTTCTTT; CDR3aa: CASSRVATGATEAFF
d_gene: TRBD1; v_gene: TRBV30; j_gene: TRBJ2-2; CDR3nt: TGTGCCGGACCGACAGGGTCGGGCACCGGGGAGCTGTTTTTT; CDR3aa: CAGPTGSGTGELFF
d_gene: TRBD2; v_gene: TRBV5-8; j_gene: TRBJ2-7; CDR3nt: TGTGCCAGCAGCTTCCCCACTAGCGGGAGTTTATACGAGCAGTACTTC; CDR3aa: CASSFPTSGSLYEQYF
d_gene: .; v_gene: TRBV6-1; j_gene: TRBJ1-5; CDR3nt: TGTGCCAGCAGCGTGGGGGGGGGTGCTCAGCCCCAGCATTTT; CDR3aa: CASSVGGGAQPQHF
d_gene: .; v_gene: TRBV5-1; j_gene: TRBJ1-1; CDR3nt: TGCGCCAGCAGCTTGGTCGAGGGTTCGAACACTGAAGCTTTCTTT; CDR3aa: CASSLVEGSNTEAFF
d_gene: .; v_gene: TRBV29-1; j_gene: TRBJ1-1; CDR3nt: TGCAGCGTTGAAAGGGGGTCAGGCACTGAAGCTTTCTTT; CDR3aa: CSVERGSGTEAFF
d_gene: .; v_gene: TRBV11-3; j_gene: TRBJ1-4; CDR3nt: TGTGCCAGCAGCCCACGGACAGAAATGGGGGAAAAACTGTTTTTT; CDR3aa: CASSPRTEMGEKLFF
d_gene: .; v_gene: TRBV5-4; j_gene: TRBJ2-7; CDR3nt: TGTGCCAGCAGCGGCCCTGGCGGGATCGACGAGCAGTACTTC; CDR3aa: CASSGPGGIDEQYF
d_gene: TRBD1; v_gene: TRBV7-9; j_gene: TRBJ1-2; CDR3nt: TGTGCCAGCAGCCCCCGACAGGGGGCAATTGGTGGCTACACCTTC; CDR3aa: CASSPRQGAIGGYTF
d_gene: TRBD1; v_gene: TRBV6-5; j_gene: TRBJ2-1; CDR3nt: TGTGCCAGCAGTTACTCGACAGGGGGTGGAAATGAGCAGTTCTTC; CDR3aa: CASSYSTGGGNEQFF
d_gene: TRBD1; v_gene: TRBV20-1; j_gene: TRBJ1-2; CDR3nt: TGCAGTGCCAGGGACAGGGGCTACACCTTC; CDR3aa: CSARDRGYTF
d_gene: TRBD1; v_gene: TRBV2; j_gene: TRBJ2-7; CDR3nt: TGTGCCAGCAGTGAAGCGCATGGGACAGGGTCCTACGAGCAGTACTTC; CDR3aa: CASSEAHGTGSYEQYF
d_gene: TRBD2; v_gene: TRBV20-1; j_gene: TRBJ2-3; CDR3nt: TGCAGTGTCGGGACTAGCGCGCAGTATTTT; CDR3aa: CSVGTSAQYF
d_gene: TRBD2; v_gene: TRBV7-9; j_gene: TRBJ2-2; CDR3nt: TGTGCCAGCAGCTTAGGGCCGGGACTACCTAACACCGGGGAGCTGTTTTTT; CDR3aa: CASSLGPGLPNTGELFF
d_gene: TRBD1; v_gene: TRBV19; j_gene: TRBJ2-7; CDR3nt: TGTGCCAGTAGTAAAGGGACAGGAGAGCAGTACTTC; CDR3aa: CASSKGTGEQYF
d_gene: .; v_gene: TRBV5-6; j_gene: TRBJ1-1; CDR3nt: TGTGCCAGCAGCTTGCAGGGTATGGGCACTGAAGCTTTCTTT; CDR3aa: CASSLQGMGTEAFF
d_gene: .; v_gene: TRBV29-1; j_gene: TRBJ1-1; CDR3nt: TGCAGCGTTGAAGATCAGGGGTCGAACACTGAAGCTTTCTTT; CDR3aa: CSVEDQGSNTEAFF
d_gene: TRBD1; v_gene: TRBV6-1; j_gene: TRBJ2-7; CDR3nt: TGTGCCAGCAAATGGGACAGATACGAGCAGTACTTC; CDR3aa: CASKWDRYEQYF
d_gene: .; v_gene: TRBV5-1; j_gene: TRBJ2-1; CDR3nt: TGCGCCAGCAGCGGGCTAGGGGGGGACAATGAGCAGTTCTTC; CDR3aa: CASSGLGGDNEQFF
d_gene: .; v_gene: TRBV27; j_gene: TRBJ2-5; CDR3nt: TGTGCCAGCAGTTTAGCGGGAGAGACCCAGTACTTC; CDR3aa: CASSLAGETQYF
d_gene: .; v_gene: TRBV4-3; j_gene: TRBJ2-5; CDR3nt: TGCGCCAGCAGCCAAGCCAGACTAAGCTTCGAGACCCAGTACTTC; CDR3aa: CASSQARLSFETQYF
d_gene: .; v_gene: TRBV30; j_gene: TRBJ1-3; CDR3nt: TGTGCCTGGAGACGAAGGACAGGAAACACCATATATTTT; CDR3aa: CAWRRRTGNTIYF
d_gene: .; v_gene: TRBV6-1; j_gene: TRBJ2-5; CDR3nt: TGTGCCAGCAGTAGGGACTGGGGAGAGACCCAGTACTTC; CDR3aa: CASSRDWGETQYF
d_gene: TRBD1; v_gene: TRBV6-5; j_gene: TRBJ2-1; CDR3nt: TGTGCCAGCAGTTATTATGGACAGGGACGTGTGGGTGAGCAGTTCTTC; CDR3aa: CASSYYGQGRVGEQFF
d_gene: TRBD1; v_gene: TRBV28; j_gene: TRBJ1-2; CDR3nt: TGTGCCAGCAGTCTCCGGGACAGGGGGCGAGGCTACACCTTC; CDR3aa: CASSLRDRGRGYTF
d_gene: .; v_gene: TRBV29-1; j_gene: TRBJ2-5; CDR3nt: TGCAGCGTTGAAGTCACGGGATTCGGGACCCAGTACTTC; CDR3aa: CSVEVTGFGTQYF
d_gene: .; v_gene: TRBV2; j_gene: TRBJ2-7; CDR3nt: TGTGCCAGCTTTCGTAGCCAGGGCACTTACGAGCAGTACTTC; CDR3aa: CASFRSQGTYEQYF
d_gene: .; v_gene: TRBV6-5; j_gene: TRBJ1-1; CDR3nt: TGTGCCAGCAGCTACTTCGGAGGACCTAACACTGAAGCTTTCTTT; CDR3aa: CASSYFGGPNTEAFF
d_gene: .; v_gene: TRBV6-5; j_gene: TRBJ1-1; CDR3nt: TGTGCCAGCAGTTACTCGGAGGGGACTGAAGCTTTCTTT; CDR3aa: CASSYSEGTEAFF
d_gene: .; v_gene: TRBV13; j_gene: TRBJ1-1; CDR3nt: TGTGCCAGCAGCTCCCTGGACAGTGAAGCTTTCTTT; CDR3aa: CASSSLDSEAFF
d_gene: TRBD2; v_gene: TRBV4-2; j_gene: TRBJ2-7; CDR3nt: TGTGCCAGCAGCCAAGATCGGGGCGGGGGATCCTACGAGCAGTACTTC; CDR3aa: CASSQDRGGGSYEQYF
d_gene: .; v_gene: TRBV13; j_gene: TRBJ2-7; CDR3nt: TGTGCCAGCAGCCCCGCAGGGCCGCCGCACGAGCAGTACTTC; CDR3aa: CASSPAGPPHEQYF
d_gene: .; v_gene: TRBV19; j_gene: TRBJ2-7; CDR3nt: TGTGCCAGTAGTGCGCAGGTCTCCTACGAGCAGTACTTC; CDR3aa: CASSAQVSYEQYF